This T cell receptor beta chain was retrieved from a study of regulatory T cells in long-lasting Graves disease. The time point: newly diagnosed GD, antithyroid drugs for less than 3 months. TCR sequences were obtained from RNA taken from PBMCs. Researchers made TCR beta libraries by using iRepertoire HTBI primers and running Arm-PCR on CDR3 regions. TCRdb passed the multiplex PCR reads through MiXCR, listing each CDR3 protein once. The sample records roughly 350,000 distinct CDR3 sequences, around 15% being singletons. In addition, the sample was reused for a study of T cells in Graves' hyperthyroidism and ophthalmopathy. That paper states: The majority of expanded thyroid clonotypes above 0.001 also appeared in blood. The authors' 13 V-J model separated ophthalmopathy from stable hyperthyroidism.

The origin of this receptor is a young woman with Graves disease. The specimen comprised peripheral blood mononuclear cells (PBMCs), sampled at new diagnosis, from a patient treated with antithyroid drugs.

The CDR3 is CASSPLEGIGEAFF. DNA for the CDR3: TGTGCCAGCAGCCCACTTGAGGGGATAGGTGAAGCTTTCTTT. The chain is built from TRBV4-2 and TRBJ1-1, with D possibly TRBD1 on 5 matching bases. Per germline, CDR1 LGHNA and CDR2 YNFKEQ. This CDR3 is 14 amino acids long. V lost 4 bases, J lost 7 bases, and 16 bases lay in between.